The T cell receptor (beta chain) described here comes from a study of vaccination effects on CD4 cells after COVID-19. Overall study results and limits: Convalescents' spike-reactive clones after vaccination were mainly made up of new clones that the vaccine induced. Marked clonal contraction of both clone types appeared late after vaccination.

Sequencing used immunoSEQ multiplex PCR; TCRdb keeps in-frame clones, though not all of them. The sample has some 15,000 clones; nearly 80% are singletons. ViraFEST used viral peptide pools to expand antigen-specific CD4+ T cells before sequencing. CD4+ T cell isolation took place after 10 days of culture. Infection dated between March and December 2020, before the Alpha, Beta and Delta variants reached the United States. The vaccine given was either BNT162b2 or mRNA-1273, in two doses. Peptides at about 10 ug/ml and IL-2 at about 9.2 IU/ml were added to 1.5 million to 2.5 million PBMC per well. This clone was recorded once. Its antigen is as yet unknown. The CDR3 has 15 residues. Trimming cost V 1 base and J 0 bases; bases outside gene matches: 4. From germline, CDR1 is SGHRS and CDR2 YFSETQ.

The sequence was obtained from a human donor who had a prior SARS-CoV-2 infection. The sample consisted of CD4+ T cells from PBMCs cultured with HCoV-NL63 spike peptides, taken after COVID-19 vaccination. This chain uses TRBV5-1 with TRBJ2-7; 7 bases align to TRBD2. CDR3 sequence (DNA): TGCGCCAGCAGCTTGACTAGCGTTTTCTCCTACGAGCAGTACTTC. This translates into CASSLTSVFSYEQYF.